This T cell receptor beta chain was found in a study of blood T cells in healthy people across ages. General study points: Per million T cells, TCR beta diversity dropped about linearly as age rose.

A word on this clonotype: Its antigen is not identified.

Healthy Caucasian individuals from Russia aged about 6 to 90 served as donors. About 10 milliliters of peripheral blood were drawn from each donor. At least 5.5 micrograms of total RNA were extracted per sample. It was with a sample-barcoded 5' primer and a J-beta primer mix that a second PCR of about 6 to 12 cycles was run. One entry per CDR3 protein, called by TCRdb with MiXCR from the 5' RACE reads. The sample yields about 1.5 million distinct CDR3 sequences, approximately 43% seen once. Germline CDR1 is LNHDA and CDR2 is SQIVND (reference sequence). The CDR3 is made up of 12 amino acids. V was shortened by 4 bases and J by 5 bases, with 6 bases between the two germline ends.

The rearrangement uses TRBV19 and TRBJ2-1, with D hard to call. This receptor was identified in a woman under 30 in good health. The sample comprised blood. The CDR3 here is CASSTQNNEQFF. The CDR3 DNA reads TGTGCCAGTAGTACCCAGAACAATGAGCAGTTCTTC.